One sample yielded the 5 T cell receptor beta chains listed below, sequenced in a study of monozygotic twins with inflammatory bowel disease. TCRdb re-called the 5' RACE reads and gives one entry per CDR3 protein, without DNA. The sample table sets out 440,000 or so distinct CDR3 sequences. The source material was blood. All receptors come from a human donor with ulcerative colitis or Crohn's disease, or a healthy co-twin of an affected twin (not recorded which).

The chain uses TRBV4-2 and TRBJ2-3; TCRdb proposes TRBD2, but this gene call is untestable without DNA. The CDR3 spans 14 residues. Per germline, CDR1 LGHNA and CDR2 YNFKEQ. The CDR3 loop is CASSQGAGTDTQYF.

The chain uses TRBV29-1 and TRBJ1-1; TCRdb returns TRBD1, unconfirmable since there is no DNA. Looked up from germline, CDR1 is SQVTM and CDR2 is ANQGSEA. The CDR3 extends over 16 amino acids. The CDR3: CSVEGFDMTGGFEAFF.

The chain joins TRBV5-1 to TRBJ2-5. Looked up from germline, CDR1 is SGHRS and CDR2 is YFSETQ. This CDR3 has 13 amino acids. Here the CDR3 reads CASSLAAEETQYF.

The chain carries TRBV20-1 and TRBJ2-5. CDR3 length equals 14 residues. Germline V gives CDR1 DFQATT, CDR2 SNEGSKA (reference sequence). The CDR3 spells CSARDLRFQETQYF.

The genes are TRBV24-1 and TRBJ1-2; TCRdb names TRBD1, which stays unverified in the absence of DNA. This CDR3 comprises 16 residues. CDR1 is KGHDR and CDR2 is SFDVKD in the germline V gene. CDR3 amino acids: CATSDFMGRTVYGYTF.